The clone carrying this TCR beta chain was seen at least ten times. No antigen is known for it. Original data processing: Per-sample TCR counts ranged from about 23,224 to 750,000, median roughly 98,000. In TCRdb, the RACE reads were re-called with MiXCR into one record per CDR3 protein. The V and J calls come from TCRdb's annotation, not from the publication. Among over 100,000 distinct CDR3 sequences listed, about 9% were seen once. Noted time point: healthy volunteer bleed at 2 weeks. The starting material, unfractionated whole blood, was used for total RNA extraction. These data come from a study of human T cells and chemical hapten exposure. Overall study results and limits: With DPC sensitization, TCRs exceeding 1 in 1000 frequency showed no change.

CDR3 length equals 19 residues. The ends lost 4 bases at V and 3 bases at J; junction bases unmatched: 18. Germline V gives CDR1 MNHNS, CDR2 SASEGT. The sequenced material came from whole blood. The chain carries TRBV6-1 and TRBJ2-7, with 10 bases aligning to TRBD1. The receptor's source is a male donor in good health. Some clones in this sample may be carry-over from other donors' samples. CDR3 in amino acids: CASSVPVSGLGTGVYEQYF. As DNA, the CDR3 is TGTGCCAGCAGTGTTCCAGTAAGTGGTCTCGGGACAGGGGTCTACGAGCAGTACTTC.